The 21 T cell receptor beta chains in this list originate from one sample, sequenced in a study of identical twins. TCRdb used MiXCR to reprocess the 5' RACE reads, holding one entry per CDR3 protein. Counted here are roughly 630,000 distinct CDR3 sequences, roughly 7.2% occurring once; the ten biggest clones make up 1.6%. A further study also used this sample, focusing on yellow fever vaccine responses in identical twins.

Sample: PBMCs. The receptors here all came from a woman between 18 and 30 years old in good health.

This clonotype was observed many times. The CDR3 loop reads CASSLGSGNTEAFF. The CDR3 region has the DNA TGTGCCAGCAGTTTAGGATCGGGAAACACTGAAGCTTTCTTT. V gene TRBV12-3 or TRBV12-4 combines with J gene TRBJ1-1; D not certain. This CDR3 has 14 amino acids. The V end was cut by 1 base, the J end by 2 bases, with 8 bases between.

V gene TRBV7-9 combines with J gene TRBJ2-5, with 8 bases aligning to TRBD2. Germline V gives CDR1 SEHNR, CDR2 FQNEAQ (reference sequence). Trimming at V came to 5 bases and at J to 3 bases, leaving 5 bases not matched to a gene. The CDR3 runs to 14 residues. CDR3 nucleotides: TGTGCCAGCAGCCTTAGCGGGGATAAAGAGACCCAGTACTTC. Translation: CASSLSGDKETQYF.

CDR3 DNA: TGCAGTGCTAGAGATGAGACAGGGTTAACTGAAGCTTTCTTT. It is translated as CSARDETGLTEAFF. The V call is TRBV20-1, the J call TRBJ1-1; 7 bases map to TRBD1. This CDR3 contains 14 residues. Germline CDR1 is DFQATT and CDR2 is SNEGSKA (reference sequence). Unmatched junction bases numbered 6, after V lost 0 bases and J lost 5 bases.

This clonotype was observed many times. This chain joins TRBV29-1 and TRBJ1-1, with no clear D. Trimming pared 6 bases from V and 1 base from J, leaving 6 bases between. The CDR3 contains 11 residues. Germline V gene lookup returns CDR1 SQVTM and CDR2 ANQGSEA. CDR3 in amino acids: CSVQQNTEAFF. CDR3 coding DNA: TGCAGCGTCCAGCAGAACACTGAAGCTTTCTTT.

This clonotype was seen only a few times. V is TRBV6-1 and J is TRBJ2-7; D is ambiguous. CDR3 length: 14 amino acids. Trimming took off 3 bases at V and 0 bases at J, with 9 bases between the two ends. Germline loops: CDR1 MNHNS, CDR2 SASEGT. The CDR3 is CASSEPVSSYEQYF. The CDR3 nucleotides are TGTGCCAGCAGTGAGCCAGTAAGCTCCTACGAGCAGTACTTC.

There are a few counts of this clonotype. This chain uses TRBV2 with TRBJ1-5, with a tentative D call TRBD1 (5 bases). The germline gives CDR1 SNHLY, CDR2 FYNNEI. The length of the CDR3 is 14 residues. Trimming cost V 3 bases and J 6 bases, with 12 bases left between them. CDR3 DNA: TGTGCCAGCAGTGACGGGGGATTGGGTCAGCCCCAGCATTTT. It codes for CASSDGGLGQPQHF.

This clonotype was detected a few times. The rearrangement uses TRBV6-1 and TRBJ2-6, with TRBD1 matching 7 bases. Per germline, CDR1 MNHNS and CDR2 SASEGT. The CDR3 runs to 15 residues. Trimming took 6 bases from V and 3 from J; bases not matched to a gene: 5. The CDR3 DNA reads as TGTGCCAGCAGGCCCACAGGGGATGGGGCCAACGTCCTGACTTTC. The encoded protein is CASRPTGDGANVLTF.

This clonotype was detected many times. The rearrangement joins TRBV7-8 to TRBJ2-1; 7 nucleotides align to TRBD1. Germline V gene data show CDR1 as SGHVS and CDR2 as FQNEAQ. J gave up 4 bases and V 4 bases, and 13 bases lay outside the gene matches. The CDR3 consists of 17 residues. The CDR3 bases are TGTGCCAGCAGCTCCACCCCGGACAGGTCTCTTTACAATGAGCAGTTCTTC. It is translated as CASSSTPDRSLYNEQFF.

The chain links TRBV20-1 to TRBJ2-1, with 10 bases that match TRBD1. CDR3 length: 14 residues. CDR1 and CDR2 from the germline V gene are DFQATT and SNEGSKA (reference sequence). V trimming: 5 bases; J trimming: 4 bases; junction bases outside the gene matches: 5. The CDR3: CSADRGPYYNEQFF. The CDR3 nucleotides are TGCAGTGCTGACAGGGGGCCCTATTACAATGAGCAGTTCTTC.

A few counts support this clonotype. The CDR3 sequence is CASSQNPGLAGAGDTQYF. The CDR3 DNA is TGTGCCAGCTCCCAAAACCCGGGACTAGCGGGAGCAGGAGATACGCAGTATTTT. The chain recombines TRBV18 with TRBJ2-3; TRBD2 matches 14 bases. V gave up 6 bases and J gave up 5 bases; unmatched junction bases: 13. CDR3 length: 18 amino acids. Germline-derived CDR1 and CDR2 are KGHSH and LQKENI.

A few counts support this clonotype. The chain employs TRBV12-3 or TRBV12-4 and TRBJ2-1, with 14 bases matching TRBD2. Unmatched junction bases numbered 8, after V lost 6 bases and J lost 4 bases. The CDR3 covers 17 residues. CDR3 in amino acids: CASSRGLAGEQYNEQFF. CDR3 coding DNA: TGTGCCAGCAGCCGGGGACTAGCGGGAGAGCAATACAATGAGCAGTTCTTC.

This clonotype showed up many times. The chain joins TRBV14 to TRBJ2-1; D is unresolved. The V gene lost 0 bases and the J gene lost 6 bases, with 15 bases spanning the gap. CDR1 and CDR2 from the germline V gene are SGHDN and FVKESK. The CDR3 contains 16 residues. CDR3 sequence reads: CASSQDQTLPFNEQFF. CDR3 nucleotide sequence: TGTGCCAGCAGCCAAGATCAGACCCTCCCCTTCAATGAGCAGTTCTTC.

In nucleotides, the CDR3 is TGTGCCAGCAGCCGCACAAACTCGGACAGGGGAGATGAGACCCAGTACTTC. Amino acid sequence: CASSRTNSDRGDETQYF. This sequence joins TRBV7-6 and TRBJ2-5; 9 bases agree with TRBD1. V shed 5 bases, J shed 5 bases, and the junction held 15 bases outside the gene matches. CDR1 and CDR2 (germline): SGHVS, FNYEAQ. CDR3 size: 17 residues.

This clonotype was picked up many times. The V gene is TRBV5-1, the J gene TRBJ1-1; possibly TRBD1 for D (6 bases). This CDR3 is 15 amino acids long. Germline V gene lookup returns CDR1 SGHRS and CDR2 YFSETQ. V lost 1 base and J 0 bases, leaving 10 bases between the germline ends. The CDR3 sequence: CASSLTGTMNTEAFF. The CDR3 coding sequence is TGCGCCAGCAGCTTGACAGGGACCATGAACACTGAAGCTTTCTTT.

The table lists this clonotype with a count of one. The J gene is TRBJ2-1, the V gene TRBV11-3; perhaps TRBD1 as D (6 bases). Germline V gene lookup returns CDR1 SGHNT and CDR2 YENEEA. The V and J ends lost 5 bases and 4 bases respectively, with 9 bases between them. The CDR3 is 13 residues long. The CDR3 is CASSEDRYNEQFF. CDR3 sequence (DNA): TGTGCCAGCAGCGAAGACAGGTACAATGAGCAGTTCTTC.

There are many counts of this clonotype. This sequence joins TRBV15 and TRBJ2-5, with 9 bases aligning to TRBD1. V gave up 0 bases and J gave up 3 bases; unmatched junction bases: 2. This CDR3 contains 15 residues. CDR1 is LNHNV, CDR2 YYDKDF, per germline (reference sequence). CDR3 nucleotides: TGTGCCACCAGCAGAGAGGGGACAGGGAAAGAGACCCAGTACTTC. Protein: CATSREGTGKETQYF.

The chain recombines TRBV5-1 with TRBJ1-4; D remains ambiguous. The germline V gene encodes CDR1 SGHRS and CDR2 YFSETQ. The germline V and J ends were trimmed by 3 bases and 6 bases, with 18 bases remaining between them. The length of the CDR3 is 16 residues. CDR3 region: CASSWALTGGDEKLFF. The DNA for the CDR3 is TGCGCCAGCAGCTGGGCCCTCACCGGAGGAGATGAAAAACTGTTTTTT. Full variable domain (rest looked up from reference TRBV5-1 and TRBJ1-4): KAGVTQTPRYLIKTRGQQVTLSCSPISGHRSVSWYQQTPGQGLQFLFEYFSETQRNKGNFPGRFSGRQFSNSRSEMNVSTLELGDSALYLCASSWALTGGDEKLFFGSGTQLSVL.

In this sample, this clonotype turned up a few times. As DNA, the CDR3 is TGCGCCAGCAGCCATAAGGACGGTAGCACAGATACGCAGTATTTT. Residues: CASSHKDGSTDTQYF. The chain carries TRBV4-1 and TRBJ2-3; D gene ambiguous. The V and J ends lost 3 bases and 0 bases respectively, with 10 bases between them. The V gene's germline CDR1 is MGHRA and CDR2 YSYEKL. The CDR3 has 15 amino acids.

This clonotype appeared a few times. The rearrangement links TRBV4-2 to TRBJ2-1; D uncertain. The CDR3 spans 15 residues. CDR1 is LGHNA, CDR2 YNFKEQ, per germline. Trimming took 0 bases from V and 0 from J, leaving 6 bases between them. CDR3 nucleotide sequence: TGTGCCAGCAGCCAAGAGTGGTCCTCCTACAATGAGCAGTTCTTC. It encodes CASSQEWSSYNEQFF.

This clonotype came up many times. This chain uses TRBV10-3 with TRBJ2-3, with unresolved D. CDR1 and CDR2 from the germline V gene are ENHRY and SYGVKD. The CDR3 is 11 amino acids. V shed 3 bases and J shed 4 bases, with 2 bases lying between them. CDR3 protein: CAISDSDTQYF. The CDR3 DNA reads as TGTGCCATCAGTGATTCAGATACGCAGTATTTT.

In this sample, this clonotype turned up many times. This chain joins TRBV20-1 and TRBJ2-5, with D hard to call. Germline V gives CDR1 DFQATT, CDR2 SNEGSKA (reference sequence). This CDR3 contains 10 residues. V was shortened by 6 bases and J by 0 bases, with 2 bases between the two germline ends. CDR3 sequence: CSAYQETQYF. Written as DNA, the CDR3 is TGCAGTGCCTACCAAGAGACCCAGTACTTC.